This T cell receptor beta chain was sequenced in a study of human T cells and chemical hapten exposure. TCRdb analysed the RACE reads with MiXCR anew, one entry per CDR3 protein. The sample has under 450,000 distinct CDR3 sequences; just under 6.5% are singletons. The sample's time point: patch test 2, 6 weeks after DPC sensitization. Treatment meaning: therapeutic diphenylcyclopropenone sensitization with weekly scalp DPC. V shed 7 bases and J shed 0 bases, with 6 bases lying between them. Per the germline V gene, CDR1 is MNHEY and CDR2 is SVGAGI. The CDR3 has 13 amino acids. This clonotype was seen at least ten times.

Source: whole blood, taken in connection with sensitization to the hapten diphenylcyclopropenone (DPC). The TCR was taken from a woman aged 18-29 years with alopecia areata. Some clones in this sample may be carry-over from other donors' samples. The rearrangement joins TRBV6-5 to TRBJ1-4; unclear D gene. The CDR3 region has the DNA TGTGCCAGCACGCGAACAACTAATGAAAAACTGTTTTTT. It translates to CASTRTTNEKLFF.